This T cell receptor beta chain was recorded in a study of T cells after somatic rescue of genetic block. Clones were read by immunoSEQ multiplex PCR, and TCRdb kept only the in-frame ones, dropping some. In the table there are some 90,000 clones, more than 80% of which are singletons. Germline CDR1 SEHNR, CDR2 FQNEAQ (reference sequence). V was cut by 5 bases and J by 6 bases, with 17 bases left in between. The CDR3 has 14 amino acids. This receptor was identified in a woman in her late teens or twenties. The chain links TRBV7-9 to TRBJ2-7; weak D call: TRBD2 (5 bases). What was sequenced was peripheral blood mononuclear cells (PBMCs). CDR3 sequence (DNA): TGTGCCAGCAGCCGGGTTCGGGATTCTTCCGAGCAGTACTTC. Its protein is CASSRVRDSSEQYF.